This T cell receptor (beta chain) is from a study of human T cells and chemical hapten exposure. The sample holds many counts of this clonotype. TCRdb re-called the RACE reads through MiXCR, storing one row per CDR3 protein. The table lists about 40,000 distinct CDR3 sequences, roughly 3.3% of them singletons. The germline CDR1 and CDR2 sequences are MDHEN and SYDVKM. V lost 5 bases to trimming and J lost 1 base; unmatched junction nucleotides: 6. The CDR3 totals 15 residues. Documented time point: patch test 2, 6 weeks after DPC sensitization. Noted treatment: therapeutic diphenylcyclopropenone sensitization with weekly scalp DPC. Prior to each patch test being applied, blood was drawn.

Sequenced here: whole blood, sampled in connection with sensitization to the hapten diphenylcyclopropenone (DPC). This clonotype originated in a man aged 40-49 years with alopecia areata. Some clones in this sample may be carry-over from other donors' samples. V and J are TRBV28 and TRBJ2-5, with 8 bases aligning to TRBD2. CDR3 amino acids: CASSPLGTSQETQYF. The CDR3 bases are TGTGCCAGCAGTCCCCTCGGGACTAGCCAAGAGACCCAGTACTTC.